This T cell receptor (beta chain) was recovered during a study of CD4 T cells in relation to SARS-CoV-2 and coronaviruses. General study results and limits: Pre-pandemic and post-infection samples never came from the same donor.

Details on this clone: Its antigen is still unknown.

TCRdb keeps only in-frame clones here, not all; method: immunoSEQ multiplex PCR. The table includes about 28,000 clones, approximately 80% detected once. The CDR3 has 15 amino acids. Germline values: CDR1 MNHEY, CDR2 SVGAGI. V shed 6 bases, J shed 6 bases, and the junction held 11 bases outside the gene matches. CD4+ T cells from unexposed donors were obtained before the COVID-19 pandemic (2011-2018). CD4+ T cells were isolated from the cells after roughly 11 days of culture. As cell numbers allowed, unexposed-donor CD4+ T cells faced SARS-CoV-2 S/N and four cold-coronavirus spikes. Cultures held 2 million to 2.5 million PBMCs per well with 8.5 to 10 IU/ml IL-2.

What was sequenced was CD4+ T cells from PBMCs, cultured in vitro. V gene TRBV6-5 combines with J gene TRBJ1-2; 9 bases match TRBD1. This sequence originates from a human donor in good health. The CDR3, as DNA: TGTGCCAGCAGAGCCGCTGAGGACAGGGGAAATGGCTACACCTTC. It encodes CASRAAEDRGNGYTF.